This T cell receptor beta chain was found in a study of human T cells and chemical hapten exposure. General observations from the study: TCRs above 1 in 1000 frequency stayed constant with DPC sensitization.

CDR1 and CDR2 (germline): SQVTM, ANQGSEA. V shed 0 bases and J shed 4 bases, with 14 bases lying between them. The CDR3 runs to 15 residues. Time point given: healthy volunteer bleed at 2 weeks. Total RNA was extracted from unfractionated whole blood. As for this clonotype: The target antigen is unknown.

In the authors' workflow: Ranging from roughly 23,224 to 700,000, TCR counts per sample had a median value of 95,638. TCRdb re-analysed the RACE reads in MiXCR, keeping a single row per CDR3 protein. For this entry, the V and J calls and clone size follow TCRdb and not the study's own pipeline. The repertoire holds approximately 97,000 distinct CDR3 sequences, with about 8.6% as singletons. The chain recombines TRBV29-1 with TRBJ2-3, with D unclear. Sequencing was performed on whole blood. The source of this sequence is a female donor in good health. Some clones in this sample may be carry-over from other donors' samples. The chain's CDR3 is CSVEDDGTFSDTQYF. CDR3 sequence (DNA): TGCAGCGTTGAAGATGACGGTACCTTCTCAGATACGCAGTATTTT.